The entry that follows covers one T cell receptor (beta chain) sequence. With V trimmed by 7 bases and J by 0 bases, 2 bases remained unmatched. The CDR3 covers 14 residues. The germline gives CDR1 WNHNN, CDR2 SYGVQD (reference sequence). This sample is drawn from a study of PD-L1 blockade in urothelial cancer. Background on the study: T cells numbered a median of roughly 150,000 in the blood samples.

Documented time point: pretreatment peripheral blood. Patients in the study were battling locally advanced or metastatic urothelial carcinoma. Sequenced by immunoSEQ multiplex PCR; TCRdb stores in-frame clones only, minus some. The repertoire has approximately 88,000 clones, 65% to 85% of them found once; the top ten carry around 2%. Source: PBMCs, taken around atezolizumab (anti-PD-L1) treatment. The chain recombines TRBV10-1 with TRBJ2-2; 7 bases agree with TRBD2. This TCR was recovered from a man aged 55 to 69 with urothelial cancer. CDR3 in amino acids: CASKGGTNTGELFF. CDR3 nucleotides: TGCGCCAGCAAGGGAGGGACGAACACCGGGGAGCTGTTTTTT.